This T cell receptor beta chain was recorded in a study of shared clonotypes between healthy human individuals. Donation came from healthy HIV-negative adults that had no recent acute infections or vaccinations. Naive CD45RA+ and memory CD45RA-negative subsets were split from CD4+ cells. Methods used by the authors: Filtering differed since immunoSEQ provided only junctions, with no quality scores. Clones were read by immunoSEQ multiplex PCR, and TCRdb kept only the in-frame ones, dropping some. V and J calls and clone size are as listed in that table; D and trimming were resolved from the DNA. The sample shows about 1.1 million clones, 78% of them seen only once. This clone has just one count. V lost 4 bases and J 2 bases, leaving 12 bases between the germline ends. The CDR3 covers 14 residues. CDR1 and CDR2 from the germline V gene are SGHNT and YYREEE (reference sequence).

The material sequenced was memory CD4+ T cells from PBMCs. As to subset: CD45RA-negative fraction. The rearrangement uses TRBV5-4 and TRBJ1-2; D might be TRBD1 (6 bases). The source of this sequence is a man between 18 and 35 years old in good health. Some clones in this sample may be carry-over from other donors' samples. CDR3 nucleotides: TGTGCCAGCAGCCCTTGGACAGAGAACTATGGCTACACCTTC. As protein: CASSPWTENYGYTF.